What follows are 13 T cell receptor beta chains derived from one specimen sequenced in a study of beta chain features in type 1 diabetes. All of the isolated RNA was reverse transcribed, so expressed TCRB transcripts were sequenced. Here immunoSEQ multiplex PCR was the method, and the copy in TCRdb shows in-frame clones only, minus some. The profile shows some 150,000 clones, 6.9% of them singletons. Sample: central memory CD4+ T cells from blood. These receptors were collected from a woman between 25 and 40 years old in good health.

This clone was recorded a few times. J is TRBJ1-2 and V is TRBV19; D might be TRBD1 (6 bases). V was pared by 8 bases and J by 3 bases, with 13 bases between. The germline V gene has CDR1 LNHDA and CDR2 SQIVND (reference sequence). This CDR3 comprises 13 residues. CDR3 bases: TGTGCCAGTCGTACAGGGAGGGACTATGGCTACACCTTC. Encoded protein: CASRTGRDYGYTF. The variable domain in full, with the rest retrieved from reference TRBV19 and TRBJ1-2, is DGGITQSPKYLFRKEGQNVTLSCEQNLNHDAMYWYRQDPGQGLRLIYYSQIVNDFQKGDIAEGYSVSREKKESFPLTVTSAQKNPTAFYLCASRTGRDYGYTFGSGTRLTVV.

The rearrangement uses TRBV28 and TRBJ2-4, with D possibly TRBD2 on 5 matching bases. V lost 2 bases and J lost 0, with 14 bases in between. The CDR3 is made up of 17 amino acids. From germline, CDR1 is MDHEN and CDR2 SYDVKM. The CDR3 reads CASSLTSGSLAKNIQYF. The CDR3 bases are TGTGCCAGCAGTTTAACCTCGGGGTCCCTAGCCAAAAACATTCAGTACTTC.

The rearrangement uses TRBV18 and TRBJ2-1; 7 bases map to TRBD2. The germline V gene encodes CDR1 KGHSH and CDR2 LQKENI. The V segment lost 4 bases and the J segment 9 bases; nucleotides outside the gene matches: 15. The CDR3 runs to 16 residues. The CDR3 loop reads CASSRVGSGPRGEQFF. CDR3 in DNA: TGTGCCAGCTCACGAGTGGGTAGCGGGCCGCGCGGTGAGCAGTTCTTC.

The V gene is TRBV28, the J gene TRBJ1-3; D is perhaps TRBD1 (5 bases). Trimming removed 1 base at V and 3 bases at J, with 10 bases between. The germline V gene has CDR1 MDHEN and CDR2 SYDVKM. This CDR3 is built from 15 residues. The CDR3 loop reads CASSLSGVNGNTIYF. DNA of the CDR3: TGTGCCAGCAGTTTATCGGGGGTAAATGGAAACACCATATATTTT. Full variable domain (rest looked up from reference TRBV28 and TRBJ1-3): DVKVTQSSRYLVKRTGEKVFLECVQDMDHENMFWYRQDPGLGLRLIYFSYDVKMKEKGDIPEGYSVSREKKERFSLILESASTNQTSMYLCASSLSGVNGNTIYFGEGSWLTVV.

This clone was detected a few times. The genes are TRBV5-4 and TRBJ2-7, with 12 bases identical to TRBD2. Germline V gene data show CDR1 as SGHNT and CDR2 as YYREEE (reference sequence). V was pared by 3 bases and J by 3 bases, with 10 bases of the junction left unmatched. CDR3 length: 17 amino acids. CDR3 residues: CASSSGLAGNRLYEQYF. The CDR3, as DNA: TGTGCCAGCAGCTCCGGACTAGCGGGGAACCGCCTCTACGAGCAGTACTTC.

There are many counts of this clone. The chain combines TRBV30 with TRBJ2-2; tentatively, D is TRBD2 (6 bases). The germline gives CDR1 GTSNPN, CDR2 SVGIG (reference sequence). This CDR3 is 14 amino acids long. The CDR3 DNA is TGTGCTGAGAACAGGAGGGAGACCACCGGGGAGCTGTTTTTT. Its translation is CAENRRETTGELFF.

V gene TRBV19 combines with J gene TRBJ2-7; D might be TRBD2 (5 bases). This CDR3 is built from 15 residues. Germline V gives CDR1 LNHDA, CDR2 SQIVND (reference sequence). V gave up 3 bases and J gave up 0 bases, with 12 bases separating them. Here the CDR3 reads CASSIGSASSYEQYF. The CDR3 nucleotides read TGTGCCAGTAGTATTGGTAGCGCCAGCTCCTACGAGCAGTACTTC.

This clone has more than one count but fewer than ten. The J gene is TRBJ2-7, the V gene TRBV11-2; 9 nucleotides line up with TRBD1. The germline CDR1 and CDR2 sequences are SGHAT and FQNNGV. J was trimmed by 5 bases and V by 6 bases; bases with no gene match: 8. CDR3 size: 14 residues. CDR3 region: CASSHNRGPHEQYF. In DNA, the CDR3 is TGTGCCAGCAGTCACAACAGGGGGCCTCACGAGCAGTACTTC.

The rearrangement links TRBV7-2 to TRBJ2-1; the D is unclear. V shed 1 base and J shed 5 bases, with 12 bases lying between them. CDR1 and CDR2 (germline): SGHTA, FQGNSA. CDR3 length: 15 amino acids. CDR3 sequence: CASSLDEAVNNEQFF. CDR3 DNA sequence: TGTGCCAGCAGCTTAGATGAGGCAGTAAACAATGAGCAGTTCTTC.

The gene calls are TRBV7-9 and TRBJ1-2, with 7 nucleotides matching TRBD1. Trimming cost V 0 bases and J 4 bases; bases outside gene matches: 2. CDR3 length equals 14 residues. Germline CDR1 SEHNR, CDR2 FQNEAQ (reference sequence). This CDR3 reads CASSLAQGSYGYTF. The CDR3 DNA is TGTGCCAGCAGCTTAGCACAGGGGTCCTATGGCTACACCTTC.

This clone was recorded a few times. The chain recombines TRBV5-4 with TRBJ1-2; 7 bases match TRBD1. Unmatched junction bases numbered 3, after V lost 4 bases and J lost 0 bases. The germline V gene has CDR1 SGHNT and CDR2 YYREEE (reference sequence). CDR3 length: 14 residues. DNA of the CDR3: TGTGCCAGCAGCCGGGACAGTTCTAACTATGGCTACACCTTC. Its protein product is CASSRDSSNYGYTF.

CDR3 loop: CASSKGEGTGDSMNTEAFF. CDR3 nucleotide sequence: TGTGCCAGCAGCAAAGGCGAGGGGACCGGGGACAGCATGAACACTGAAGCTTTCTTT. The rearrangement uses TRBV21-1 and TRBJ1-1; the D call in the table, TRBD1, was not verified against the DNA. TRBV21-1 is recorded as a pseudogene. This CDR3 has 19 residues.

This chain's CDR3 is CASSLGLAAHYEQYF. CDR3 nucleotide sequence: TGCGCCAGCAGCCTGGGACTAGCGGCACACTACGAGCAGTACTTC. The J gene is TRBJ2-7, the V gene TRBV4-3; 11 bases are a match to TRBD2. Unmatched junction bases numbered 5, after V lost 4 bases and J lost 3 bases. The CDR3 spans 15 residues. Germline V CDR1 and CDR2: LGHNA, YSLEER.